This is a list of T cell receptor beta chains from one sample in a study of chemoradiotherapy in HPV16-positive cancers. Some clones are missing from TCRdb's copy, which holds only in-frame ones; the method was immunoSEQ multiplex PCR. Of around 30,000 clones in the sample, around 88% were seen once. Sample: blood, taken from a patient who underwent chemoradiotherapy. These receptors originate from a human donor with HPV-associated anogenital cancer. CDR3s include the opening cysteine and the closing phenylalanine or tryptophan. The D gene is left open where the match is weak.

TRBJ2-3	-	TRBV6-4	CASSEGSETDTQYF
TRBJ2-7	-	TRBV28	CASSLRGSLYEQYF
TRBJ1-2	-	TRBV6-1	CASSGSRVNYGYTF
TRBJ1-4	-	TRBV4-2	CASSQGDRTANEKLFF
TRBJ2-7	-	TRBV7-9	CASSPLSVAGIYEQYF
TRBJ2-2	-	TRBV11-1	CASSLELRNAGELFF
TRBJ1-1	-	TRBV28	CASSLRELNTEAFF
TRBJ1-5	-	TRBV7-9	CASSPQSPRGNQPQHF
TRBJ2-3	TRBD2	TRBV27	CASSPSGLAGTQYF
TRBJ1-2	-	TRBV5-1	CASSLAGLYGYTF
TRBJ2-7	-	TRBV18	CASSPAGTPYEQYF
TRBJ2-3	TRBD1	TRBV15	CATSRDPTGVGTLTADTQYF
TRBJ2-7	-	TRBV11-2	CASSLDPGPYEQYF
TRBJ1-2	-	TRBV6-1	CASSMRHGYTF
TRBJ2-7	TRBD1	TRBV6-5	CASSYPGTGTYEQYF
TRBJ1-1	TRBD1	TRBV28	CASSPPFQGDKRLAFF
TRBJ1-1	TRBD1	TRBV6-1	CASVGQRNTEAFF
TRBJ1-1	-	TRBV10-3	CAISESLGNEAFF
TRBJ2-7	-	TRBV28	CASSLEDGSCEQYF
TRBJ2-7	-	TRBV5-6	CASSGGGEQYF
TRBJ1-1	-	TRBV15	CATSRGLRKELEAFF
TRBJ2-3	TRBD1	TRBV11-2	CASSLNLGGAGTDTQYF
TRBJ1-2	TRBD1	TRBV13	CASSLGTGGYGYTF
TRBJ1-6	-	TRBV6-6	CASSDRWMSSPLHF
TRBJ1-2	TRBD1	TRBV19	CASTAAGQGGYGYTF
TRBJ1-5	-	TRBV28	CASSPLGRGTRNQPQHF
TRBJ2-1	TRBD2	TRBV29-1	CSARTSGPSYNEQFF
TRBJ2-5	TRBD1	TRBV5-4	CASSLEGTGEETQYF
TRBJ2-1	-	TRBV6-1	CASSAGTSSYNEQFF
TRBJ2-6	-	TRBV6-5	CASSYEDTGANVLTF
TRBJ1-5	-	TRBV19	CASSLDNGGNQPQHF
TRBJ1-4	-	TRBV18	CASSPEGNEKLFF
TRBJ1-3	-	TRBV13	CASSPLGDGISSGNTIYF
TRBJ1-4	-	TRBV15	CATSRDQAETNEKLFF
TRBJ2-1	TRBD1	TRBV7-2	CASSLDRGVFYEQFF
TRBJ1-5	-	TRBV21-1	CASSKVKVSSRQPQHF
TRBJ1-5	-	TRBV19	CAPKAFCGNQPQHF
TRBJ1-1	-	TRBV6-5	CASSYMRGNTEAFF
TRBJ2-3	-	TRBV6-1	CASSELVVGGFDTDTQYF
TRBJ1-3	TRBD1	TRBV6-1	CASSARDRVSIYF
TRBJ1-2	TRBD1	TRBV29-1	CSVERTGGPGYTF
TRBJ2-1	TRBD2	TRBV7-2	CASSRSSGINEQFF
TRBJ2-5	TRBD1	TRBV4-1	CASSQAGQGLGEQYF
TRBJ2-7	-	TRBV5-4	CASSLDTSYEQYF
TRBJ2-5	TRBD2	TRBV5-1	CASSPEPRRALAVQETQYF
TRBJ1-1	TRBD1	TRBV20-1	CSADRAGEAFF
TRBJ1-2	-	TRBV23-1	CASSPDSPNYGYTF
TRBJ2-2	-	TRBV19	CASTPGMVNTGELFF
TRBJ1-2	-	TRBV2	CASSENRAYGYTF
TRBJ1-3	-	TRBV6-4	CASNQGKEIDGNTIYF
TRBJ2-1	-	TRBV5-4	CASSTSSEQFF
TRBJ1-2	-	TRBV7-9	CASSLYDRSNGYTF
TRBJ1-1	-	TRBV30	CAWSGYGVPEAFF
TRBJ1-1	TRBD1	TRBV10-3	CAISESIYRGEEAFF
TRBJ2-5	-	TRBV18	CASSLRETQYF